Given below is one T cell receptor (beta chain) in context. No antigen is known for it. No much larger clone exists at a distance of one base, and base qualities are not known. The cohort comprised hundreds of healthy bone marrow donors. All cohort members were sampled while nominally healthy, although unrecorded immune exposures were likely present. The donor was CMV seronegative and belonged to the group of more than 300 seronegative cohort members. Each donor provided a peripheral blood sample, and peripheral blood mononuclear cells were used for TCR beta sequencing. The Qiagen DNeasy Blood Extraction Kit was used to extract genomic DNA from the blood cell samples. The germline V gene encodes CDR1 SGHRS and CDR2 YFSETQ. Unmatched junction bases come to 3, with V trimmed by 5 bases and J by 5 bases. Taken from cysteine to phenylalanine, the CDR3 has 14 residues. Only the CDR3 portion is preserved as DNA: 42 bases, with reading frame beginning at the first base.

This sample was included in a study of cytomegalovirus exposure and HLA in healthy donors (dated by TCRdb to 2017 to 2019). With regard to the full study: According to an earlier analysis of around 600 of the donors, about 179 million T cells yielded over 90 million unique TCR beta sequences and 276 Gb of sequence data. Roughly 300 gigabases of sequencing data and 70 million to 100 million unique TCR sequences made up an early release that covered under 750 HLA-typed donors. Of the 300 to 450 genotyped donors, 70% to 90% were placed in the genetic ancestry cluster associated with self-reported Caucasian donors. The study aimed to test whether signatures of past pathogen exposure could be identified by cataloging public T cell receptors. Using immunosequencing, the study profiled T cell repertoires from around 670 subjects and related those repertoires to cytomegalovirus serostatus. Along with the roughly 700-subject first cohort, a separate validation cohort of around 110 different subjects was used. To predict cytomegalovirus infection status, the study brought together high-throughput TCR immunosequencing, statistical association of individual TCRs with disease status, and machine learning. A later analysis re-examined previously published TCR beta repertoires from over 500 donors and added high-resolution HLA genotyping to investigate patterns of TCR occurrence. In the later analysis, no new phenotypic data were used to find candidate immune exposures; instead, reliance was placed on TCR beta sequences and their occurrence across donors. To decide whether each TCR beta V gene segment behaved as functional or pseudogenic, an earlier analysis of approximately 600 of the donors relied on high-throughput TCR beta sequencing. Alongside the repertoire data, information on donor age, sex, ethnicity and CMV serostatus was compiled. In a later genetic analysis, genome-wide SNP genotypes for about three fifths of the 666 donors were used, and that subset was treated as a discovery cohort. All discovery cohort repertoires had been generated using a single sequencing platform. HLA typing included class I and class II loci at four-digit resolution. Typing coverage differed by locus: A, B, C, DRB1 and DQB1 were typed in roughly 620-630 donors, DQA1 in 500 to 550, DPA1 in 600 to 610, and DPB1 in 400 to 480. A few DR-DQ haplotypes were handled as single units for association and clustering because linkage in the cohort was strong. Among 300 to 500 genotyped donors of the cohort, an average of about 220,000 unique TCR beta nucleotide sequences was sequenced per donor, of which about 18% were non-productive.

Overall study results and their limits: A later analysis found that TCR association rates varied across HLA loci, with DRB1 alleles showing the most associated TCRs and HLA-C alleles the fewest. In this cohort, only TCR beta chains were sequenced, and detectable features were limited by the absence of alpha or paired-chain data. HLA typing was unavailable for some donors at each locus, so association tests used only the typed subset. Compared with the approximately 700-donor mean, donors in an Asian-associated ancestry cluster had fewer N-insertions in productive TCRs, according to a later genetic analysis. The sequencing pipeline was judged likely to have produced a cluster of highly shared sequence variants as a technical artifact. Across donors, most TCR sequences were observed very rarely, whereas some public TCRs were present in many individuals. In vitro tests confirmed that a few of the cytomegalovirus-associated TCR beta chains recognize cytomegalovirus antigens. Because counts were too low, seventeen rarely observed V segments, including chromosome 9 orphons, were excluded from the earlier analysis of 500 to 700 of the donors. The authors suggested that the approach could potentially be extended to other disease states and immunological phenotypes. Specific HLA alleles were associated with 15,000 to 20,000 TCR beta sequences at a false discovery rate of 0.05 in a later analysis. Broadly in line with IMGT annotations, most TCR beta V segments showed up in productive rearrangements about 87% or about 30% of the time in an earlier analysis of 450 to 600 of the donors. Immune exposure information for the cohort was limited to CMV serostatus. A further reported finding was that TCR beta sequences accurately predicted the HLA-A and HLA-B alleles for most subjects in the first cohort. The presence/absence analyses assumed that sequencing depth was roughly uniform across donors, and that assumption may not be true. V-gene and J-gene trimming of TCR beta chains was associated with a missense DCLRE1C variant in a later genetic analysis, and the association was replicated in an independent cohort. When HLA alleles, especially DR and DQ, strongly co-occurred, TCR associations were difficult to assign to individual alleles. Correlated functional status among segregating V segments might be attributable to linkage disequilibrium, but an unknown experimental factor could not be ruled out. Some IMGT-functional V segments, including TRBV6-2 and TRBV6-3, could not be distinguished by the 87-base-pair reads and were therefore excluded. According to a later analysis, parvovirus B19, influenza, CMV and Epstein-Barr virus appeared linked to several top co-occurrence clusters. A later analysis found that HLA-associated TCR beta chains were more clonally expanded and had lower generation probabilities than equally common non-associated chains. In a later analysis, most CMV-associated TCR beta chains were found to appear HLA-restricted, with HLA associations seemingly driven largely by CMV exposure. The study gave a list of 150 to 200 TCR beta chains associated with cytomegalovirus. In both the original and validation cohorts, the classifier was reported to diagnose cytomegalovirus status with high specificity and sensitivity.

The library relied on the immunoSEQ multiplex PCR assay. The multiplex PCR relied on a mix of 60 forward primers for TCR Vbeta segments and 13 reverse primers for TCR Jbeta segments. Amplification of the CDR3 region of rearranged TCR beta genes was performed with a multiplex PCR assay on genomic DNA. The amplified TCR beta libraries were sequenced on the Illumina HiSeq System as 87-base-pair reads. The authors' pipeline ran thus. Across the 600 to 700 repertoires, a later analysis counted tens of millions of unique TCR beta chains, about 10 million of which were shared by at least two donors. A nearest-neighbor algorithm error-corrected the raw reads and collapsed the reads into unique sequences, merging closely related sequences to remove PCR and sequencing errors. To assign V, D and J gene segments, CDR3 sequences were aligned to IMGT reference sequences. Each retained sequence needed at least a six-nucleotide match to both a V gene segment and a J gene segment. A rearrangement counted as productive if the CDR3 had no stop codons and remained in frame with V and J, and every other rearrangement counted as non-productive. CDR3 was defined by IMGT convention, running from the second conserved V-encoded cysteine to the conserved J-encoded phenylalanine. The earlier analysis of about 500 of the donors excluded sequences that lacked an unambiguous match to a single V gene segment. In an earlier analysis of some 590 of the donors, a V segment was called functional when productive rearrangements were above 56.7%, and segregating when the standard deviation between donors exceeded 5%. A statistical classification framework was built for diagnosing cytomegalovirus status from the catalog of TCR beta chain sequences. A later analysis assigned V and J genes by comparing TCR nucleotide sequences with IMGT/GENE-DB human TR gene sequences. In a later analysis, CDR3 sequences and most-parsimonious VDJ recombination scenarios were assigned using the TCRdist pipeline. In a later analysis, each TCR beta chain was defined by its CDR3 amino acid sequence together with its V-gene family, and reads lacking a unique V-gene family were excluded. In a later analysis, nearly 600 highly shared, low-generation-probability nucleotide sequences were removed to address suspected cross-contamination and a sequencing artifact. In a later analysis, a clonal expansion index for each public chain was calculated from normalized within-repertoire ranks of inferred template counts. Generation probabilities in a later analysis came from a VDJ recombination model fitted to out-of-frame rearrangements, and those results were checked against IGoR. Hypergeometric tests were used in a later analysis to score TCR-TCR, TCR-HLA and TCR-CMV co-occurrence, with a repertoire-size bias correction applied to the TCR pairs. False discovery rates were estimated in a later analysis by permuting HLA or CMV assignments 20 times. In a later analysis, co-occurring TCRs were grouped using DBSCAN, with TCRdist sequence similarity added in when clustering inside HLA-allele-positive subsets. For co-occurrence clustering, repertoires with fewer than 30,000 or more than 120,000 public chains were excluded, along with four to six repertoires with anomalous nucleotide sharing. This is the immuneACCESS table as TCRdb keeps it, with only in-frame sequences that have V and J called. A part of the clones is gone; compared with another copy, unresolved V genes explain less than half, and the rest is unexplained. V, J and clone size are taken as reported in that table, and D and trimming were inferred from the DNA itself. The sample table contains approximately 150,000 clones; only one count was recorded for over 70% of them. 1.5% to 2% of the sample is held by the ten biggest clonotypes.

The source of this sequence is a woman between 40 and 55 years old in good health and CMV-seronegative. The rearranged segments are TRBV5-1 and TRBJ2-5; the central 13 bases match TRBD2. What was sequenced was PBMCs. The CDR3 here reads CASRKTSGGETQYF. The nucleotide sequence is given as TGCGCCAGCAGGAAGACTAGCGGGGGGGAGACCCAGTACTTC. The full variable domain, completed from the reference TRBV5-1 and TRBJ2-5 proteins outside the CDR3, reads KAGVTQTPRYLIKTRGQQVTLSCSPISGHRSVSWYQQTPGQGLQFLFEYFSETQRNKGNFPGRFSGRQFSNSRSEMNVSTLELGDSALYLCASRKTSGGETQYFGPGTRLLVL.